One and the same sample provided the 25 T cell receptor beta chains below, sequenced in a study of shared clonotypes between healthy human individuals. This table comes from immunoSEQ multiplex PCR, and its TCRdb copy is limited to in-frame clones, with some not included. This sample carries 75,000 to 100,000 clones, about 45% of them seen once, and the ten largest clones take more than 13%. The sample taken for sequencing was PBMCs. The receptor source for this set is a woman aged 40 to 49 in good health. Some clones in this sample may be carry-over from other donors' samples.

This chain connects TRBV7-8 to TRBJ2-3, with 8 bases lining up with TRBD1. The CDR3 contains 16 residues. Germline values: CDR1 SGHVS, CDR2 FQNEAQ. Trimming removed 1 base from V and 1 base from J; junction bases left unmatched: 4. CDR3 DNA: TGTGCCAGCAGCTTAGAGCACAGGGGGGGCACAGATACGCAGTATTTT. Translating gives CASSLEHRGGTDTQYF. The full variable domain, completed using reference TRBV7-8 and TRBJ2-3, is GAGVSQSPRYKVAKRGQDVALRCDPISGHVSLFWYQQALGQGPEFLTYFQNEAQLDKSGLPSDRFFAERPEGSVSTLKIQRTQQEDSAVYLCASSLEHRGGTDTQYFGPGTRLTVL.

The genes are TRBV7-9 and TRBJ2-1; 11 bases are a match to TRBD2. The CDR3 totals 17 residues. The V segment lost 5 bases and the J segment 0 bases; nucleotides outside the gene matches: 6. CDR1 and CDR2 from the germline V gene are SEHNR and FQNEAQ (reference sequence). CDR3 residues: CASSPHGLAGSYNEQFF. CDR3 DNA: TGTGCCAGCAGCCCCCATGGACTAGCGGGCTCCTACAATGAGCAGTTCTTC.

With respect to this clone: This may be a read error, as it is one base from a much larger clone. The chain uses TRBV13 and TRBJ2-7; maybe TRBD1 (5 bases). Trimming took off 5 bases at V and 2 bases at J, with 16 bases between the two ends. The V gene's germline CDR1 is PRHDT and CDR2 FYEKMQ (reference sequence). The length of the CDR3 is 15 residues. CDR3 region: CASSHNVETAYEQYF. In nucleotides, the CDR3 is TGTGCCAGCAGCCACAACGTTGAGACAGCCTACGAGCAGTACTTC.

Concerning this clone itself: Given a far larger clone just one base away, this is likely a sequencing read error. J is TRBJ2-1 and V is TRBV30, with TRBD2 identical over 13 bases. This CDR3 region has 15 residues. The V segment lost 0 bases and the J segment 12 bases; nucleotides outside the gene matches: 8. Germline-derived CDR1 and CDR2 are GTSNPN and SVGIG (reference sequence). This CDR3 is CAWSVLGTSGTGQFF. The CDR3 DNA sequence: TGTGCCTGGAGTGTACTCGGGACTAGCGGGACTGGGCAGTTCTTC.

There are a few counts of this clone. CDR3 DNA sequence: TGTGCCAGCAGTAGGGGAGGAAACTATGGCTACACCTTC. It specifies CASSRGGNYGYTF. This chain joins TRBV9 and TRBJ1-2, with D possibly being TRBD1 (5 bases). The V and J ends lost 5 bases and 2 bases respectively, with 10 bases between them. Germline CDR1 and CDR2: SGDLS and YYNGEE. The CDR3 loop spans 13 amino acids.

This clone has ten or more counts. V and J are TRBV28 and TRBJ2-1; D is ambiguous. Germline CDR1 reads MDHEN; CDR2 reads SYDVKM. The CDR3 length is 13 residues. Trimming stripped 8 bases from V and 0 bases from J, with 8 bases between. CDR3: CASWSNSYNEQFF. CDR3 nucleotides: TGTGCCAGCTGGTCCAACTCCTACAATGAGCAGTTCTTC.

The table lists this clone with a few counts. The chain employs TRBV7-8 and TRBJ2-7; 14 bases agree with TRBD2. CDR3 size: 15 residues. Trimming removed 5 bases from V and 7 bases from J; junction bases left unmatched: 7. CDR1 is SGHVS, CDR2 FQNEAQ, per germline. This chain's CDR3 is CASSPLGLAGGEQYF. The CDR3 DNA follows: TGTGCCAGCAGCCCACTAGGACTAGCGGGAGGTGAGCAGTACTTC.

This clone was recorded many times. In nucleotides, the CDR3 is TGCAGCGTTGTTAAAGACATCTATGGCTACACCTTC. It specifies CSVVKDIYGYTF. The V gene is TRBV29-1, the J gene TRBJ1-2, with no clear D. The V gene's germline CDR1 is SQVTM and CDR2 ANQGSEA. CDR3 length equals 12 residues. Trimming shortened V by 4 bases and J by 4 bases, and 10 bases separated the two germline ends.

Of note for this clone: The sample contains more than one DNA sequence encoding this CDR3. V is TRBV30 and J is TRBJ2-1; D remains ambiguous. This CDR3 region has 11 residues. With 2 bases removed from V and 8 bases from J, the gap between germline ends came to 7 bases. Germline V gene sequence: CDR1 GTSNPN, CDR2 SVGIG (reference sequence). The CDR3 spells CAWSLRYEQFF. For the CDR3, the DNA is TGTGCCTGGAGTCTTAGGTATGAGCAGTTCTTC.

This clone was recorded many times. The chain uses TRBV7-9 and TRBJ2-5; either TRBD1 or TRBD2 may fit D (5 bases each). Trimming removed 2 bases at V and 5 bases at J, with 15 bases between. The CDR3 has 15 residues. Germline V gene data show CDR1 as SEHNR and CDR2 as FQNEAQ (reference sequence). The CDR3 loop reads CASSLQGSGGETQYF. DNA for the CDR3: TGTGCCAGCAGCTTACAGGGTAGTGGCGGGGAGACCCAGTACTTC.

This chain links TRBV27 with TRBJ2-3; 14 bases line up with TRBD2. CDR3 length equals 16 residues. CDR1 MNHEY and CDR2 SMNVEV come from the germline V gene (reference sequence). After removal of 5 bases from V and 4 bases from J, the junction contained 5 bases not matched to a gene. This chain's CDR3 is CASSGTSGSFADTQYF. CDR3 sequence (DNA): TGTGCCAGCAGTGGGACTAGCGGGAGTTTCGCAGATACGCAGTATTTT.

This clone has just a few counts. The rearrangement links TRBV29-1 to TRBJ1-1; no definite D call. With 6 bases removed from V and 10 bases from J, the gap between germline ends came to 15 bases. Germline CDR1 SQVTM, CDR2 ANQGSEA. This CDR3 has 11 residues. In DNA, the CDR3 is TGCAGCGTCCCGGACGGGCCTGGAGCTTTCTTT. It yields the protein CSVPDGPGAFF.

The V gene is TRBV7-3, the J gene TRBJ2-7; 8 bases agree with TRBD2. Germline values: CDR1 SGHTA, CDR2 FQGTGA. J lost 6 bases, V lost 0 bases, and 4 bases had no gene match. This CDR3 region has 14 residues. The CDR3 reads CASSLTSGASEQYF. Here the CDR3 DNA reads TGTGCCAGCAGCTTAACTAGCGGGGCTTCCGAGCAGTACTTC. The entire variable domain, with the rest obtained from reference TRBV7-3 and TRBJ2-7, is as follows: GAGVSQTPSNKVTEKGKYVELRCDPISGHTALYWYRQSLGQGPEFLIYFQGTGAADDSGLPNDRFFAVRPEGSVSTLKIQRTERGDSAVYLCASSLTSGASEQYFGPGTRLTVT.

CDR3 bases: TGTGCCAGCAGTGACCCCCGGACAGATTATGGCTACACCTTC. Translation: CASSDPRTDYGYTF. The rearrangement uses TRBV6-1 and TRBJ1-2; D possibly corresponds to TRBD1 (6 bases). Deletions cut 3 bases from V and 5 bases from J, with 13 bases between. This CDR3 region has 14 residues. Germline values: CDR1 MNHNS, CDR2 SASEGT.

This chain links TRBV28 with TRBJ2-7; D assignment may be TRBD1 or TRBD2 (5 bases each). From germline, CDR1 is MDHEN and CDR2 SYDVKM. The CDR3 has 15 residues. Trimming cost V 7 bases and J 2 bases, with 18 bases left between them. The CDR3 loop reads CASIQADGATYEQYF. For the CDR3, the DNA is TGTGCCAGCATCCAGGCGGACGGGGCAACCTACGAGCAGTACTTC.

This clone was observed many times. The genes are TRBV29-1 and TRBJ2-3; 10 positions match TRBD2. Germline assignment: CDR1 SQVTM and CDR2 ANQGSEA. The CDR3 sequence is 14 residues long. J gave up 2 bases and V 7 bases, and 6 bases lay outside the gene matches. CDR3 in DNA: TGCAGCGCCCTAAGCGGGAGGGTCACAGATACGCAGTATTTT. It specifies CSALSGRVTDTQYF.

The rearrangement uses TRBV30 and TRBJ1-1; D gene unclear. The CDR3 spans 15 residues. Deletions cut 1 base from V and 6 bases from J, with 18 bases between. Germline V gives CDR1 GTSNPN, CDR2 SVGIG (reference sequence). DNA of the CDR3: TGTGCCTGGAGTGGGACCCTGAGGGTAGGCTCTGAAGCTTTCTTT. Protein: CAWSGTLRVGSEAFF.

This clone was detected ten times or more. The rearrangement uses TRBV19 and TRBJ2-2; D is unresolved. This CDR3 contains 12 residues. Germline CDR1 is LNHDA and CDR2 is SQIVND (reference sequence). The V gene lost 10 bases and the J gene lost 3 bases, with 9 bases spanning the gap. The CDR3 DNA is TGTGCCACCGCGTGGGACACCGGGGAGCTGTTTTTT. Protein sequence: CATAWDTGELFF.

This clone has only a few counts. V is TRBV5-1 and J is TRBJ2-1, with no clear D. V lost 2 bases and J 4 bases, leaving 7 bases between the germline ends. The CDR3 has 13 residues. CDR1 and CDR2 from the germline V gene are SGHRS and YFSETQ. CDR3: CASSFDQYNEQFF. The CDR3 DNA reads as TGCGCCAGCAGCTTCGACCAATACAATGAGCAGTTCTTC.

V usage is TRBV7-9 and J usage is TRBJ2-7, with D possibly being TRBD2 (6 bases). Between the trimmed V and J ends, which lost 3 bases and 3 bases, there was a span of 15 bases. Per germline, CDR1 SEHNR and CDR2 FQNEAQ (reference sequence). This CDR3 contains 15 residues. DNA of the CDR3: TGTGCCAGCAGCTTGGTGGGAGGATTGCACTACGAGCAGTACTTC. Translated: CASSLVGGLHYEQYF.

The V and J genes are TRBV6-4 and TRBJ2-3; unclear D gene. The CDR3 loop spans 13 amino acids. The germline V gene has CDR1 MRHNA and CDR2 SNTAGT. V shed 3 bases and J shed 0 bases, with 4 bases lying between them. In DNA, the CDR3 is TGTGCCAGCAGTGAAGGCAGCACAGATACGCAGTATTTT. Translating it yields CASSEGSTDTQYF.

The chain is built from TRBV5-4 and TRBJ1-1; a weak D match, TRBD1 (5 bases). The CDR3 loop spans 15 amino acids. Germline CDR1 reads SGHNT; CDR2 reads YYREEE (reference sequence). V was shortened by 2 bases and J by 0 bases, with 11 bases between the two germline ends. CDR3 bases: TGTGCCAGCAGCTTACCGGGACTTATGAACACTGAAGCTTTCTTT. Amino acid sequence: CASSLPGLMNTEAFF.

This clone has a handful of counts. CDR3 loop: CASSEVSSWDAPGTGGYEQYF. The DNA of the CDR3 is TGTGCCAGCAGTGAAGTTTCTTCATGGGACGCCCCCGGGACAGGGGGCTACGAGCAGTACTTC. This sequence joins TRBV2 and TRBJ2-7, with TRBD1 matching over 11 bases. The CDR3 spans 21 residues. Germline CDR1 and CDR2: SNHLY and FYNNEI. The ends lost 1 base at V and 3 bases at J; junction bases unmatched: 20.

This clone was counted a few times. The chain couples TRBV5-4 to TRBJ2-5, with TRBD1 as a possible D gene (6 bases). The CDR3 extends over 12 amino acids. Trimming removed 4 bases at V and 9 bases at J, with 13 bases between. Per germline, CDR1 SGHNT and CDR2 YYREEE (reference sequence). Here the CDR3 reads CASSKENRAQYF. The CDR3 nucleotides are TGTGCCAGCAGCAAAGAAAACAGGGCCCAGTACTTC.

CDR3 nucleotides: TGTGCCCAATCTTACAGGGACGGCTACACCTTC. Its translation: CAQSYRDGYTF. The chain links TRBV30 to TRBJ1-2, with a possible D match to TRBD1 (6 bases). Germline V lookup: CDR1 GTSNPN, CDR2 SVGIG (reference sequence). Deletions cut 8 bases from V and 8 bases from J, with 15 bases between. The CDR3 extends over 11 amino acids. Full variable domain (missing parts from reference TRBV30 and TRBJ1-2): SQTIHQWPATLVQPVGSPLSLECTVEGTSNPNLYWYRQAAGRGLQLLFYSVGIGQISSEVPQNLSASRPQDRQFILSSKKLLLSDSGFYLCAQSYRDGYTFGSGTRLTVV.